The next 11 T cell receptor beta chains were all read from a single sample in a study of T cell responses to AZD1222 COVID-19 vaccine. The protocol was immunoSEQ multiplex PCR, while the TCRdb copy is restricted to in-frame clones and leaves out a portion. The table lists approximately 130,000 clones, roughly 85% of them singletons. Source: peripheral blood, taken 28 days after the second dose of the MenACWY control vaccine. The receptors come from an adult who received the MenACWY meningococcal vaccine as a control.

This sequence joins TRBV19 and TRBJ1-1; 8 bases fit TRBD1. From germline, CDR1 is LNHDA and CDR2 SQIVND (reference sequence). After removal of 9 bases from V and 3 bases from J, the junction contained 6 bases not matched to a gene. The CDR3 consists of 13 residues. In DNA, the CDR3 is TGTGCCAGCGCCCCGGACAGGGACACTGAAGCTTTCTTT. Translating gives CASAPDRDTEAFF. Based on the CDR3 plus reference TRBV19 and TRBJ1-1, the full variable domain is DGGITQSPKYLFRKEGQNVTLSCEQNLNHDAMYWYRQDPGQGLRLIYYSQIVNDFQKGDIAEGYSVSREKKESFPLTVTSAQKNPTAFYLCASAPDRDTEAFFGQGTRLTVV.

V is TRBV10-2 and J is TRBJ1-2; D may be TRBD1 (5 bases). The CDR3 extends over 13 amino acids. V was cut by 10 bases and J by 4 bases, with 16 bases left in between. In germline, CDR1 is WSHSY, CDR2 SAAADI. CDR3 protein: CATTPRETYGYTF. CDR3 nucleotide sequence: TGCGCCACAACCCCCAGGGAAACCTATGGCTACACCTTC.

This chain uses TRBV5-5 with TRBJ2-7; D could derive from TRBD1 or TRBD2 (7 bases each). Germline V gene lookup returns CDR1 SGHKS and CDR2 YYEKEE (reference sequence). V was pared by 4 bases and J by 4 bases, with 15 bases between. The CDR3 runs 14 residues. The CDR3: CASSRQGGNYEQYV. DNA for the CDR3: TGTGCCAGCAGCCGCCAGGGGGGGAATTACGAGCAGTACGTC.

This chain uses TRBV6-1 with TRBJ1-2, with D uncertain. V shed 3 bases and J shed 4 bases, with 12 bases lying between them. Germline CDR1 reads MNHNS; CDR2 reads SASEGT. The CDR3 runs to 14 residues. CDR3 sequence: CASSERGQLYGYTF. The CDR3 nucleotides are TGTGCCAGCAGTGAGAGAGGCCAGCTCTATGGCTACACCTTC.

The V and J genes are TRBV5-1 and TRBJ2-1; 7 bases match TRBD1. After removal of 4 bases from V and 2 bases from J, the junction contained 6 bases not matched to a gene. The CDR3 runs to 15 residues. The germline CDR1 and CDR2 sequences are SGHRS and YFSETQ. The CDR3 sequence: CASSATGDAYNEQFF. Written as DNA, the CDR3 is TGCGCCAGCAGCGCTACAGGGGATGCCTACAATGAGCAGTTCTTC.

This clone was counted a single time. The genes are TRBV7-3 and TRBJ2-1; the match to TRBD1 covers 9 bases. Germline CDR1 reads SGHTA; CDR2 reads FQGTGA. There are 15 residues in the CDR3. Trimming removed 3 bases from V and 4 bases from J; junction bases left unmatched: 4. CDR3 in DNA: TGTGCCAGCAGCTTCCTGGGACAGGGATACAATGAGCAGTTCTTC. Translated, it gives CASSFLGQGYNEQFF.

This clone was seen a single time. The chain has TRBV24-1 and TRBJ2-2, with a tentative D call TRBD1 (6 bases). Trimming cost V 5 bases and J 1 base, with 10 bases left between them. Per germline, CDR1 KGHDR and CDR2 SFDVKD. The CDR3 covers 15 residues. The CDR3 DNA follows: TGTGCCACCAGTGGAGTAGGGGGGAACACCGGGGAGCTGTTTTTT. It yields the protein CATSGVGGNTGELFF.

This rearrangement joins TRBV6-6 to TRBJ1-2; TRBD1 is a possible D gene (6 bases). Trimming removed 2 bases from V and 8 bases from J, with 15 bases in between. From germline, CDR1 is MNHNY and CDR2 SVGAGI (reference sequence). The CDR3 has 14 residues. The CDR3, as DNA: TGTGCCAGCAGTTACGCCGAGGGGGATAGAGGCTACACCTTC. Its protein product is CASSYAEGDRGYTF.

The chain uses TRBV18 and TRBJ2-3, with 12 positions matching TRBD2. This CDR3 region has 18 residues. V was pared by 3 bases and J by 0 bases, with 7 bases of the junction left unmatched. Germline-derived CDR1 and CDR2 are KGHSH and LQKENI. As DNA, the CDR3 is TGTGCCAGCTCACCGTTGGGACTAGCGGGTTCTAGCACAGATACGCAGTATTTT. It translates to CASSPLGLAGSSTDTQYF.

This chain links TRBV5-5 with TRBJ2-7; no definite D call. CDR1 is SGHKS, CDR2 YYEKEE, per germline (reference sequence). The CDR3 spans 13 residues. Trimming left V 4 bases short and J 3 bases short, with 11 bases between. The CDR3 DNA is TGTGCCAGCAGCCTTGCCTCTGGCTACGAGCAGTACGTC. It translates to CASSLASGYEQYV.

This chain connects TRBV2 to TRBJ1-2, with TRBD1 matching 10 bases. The CDR3 is made up of 14 amino acids. The ends lost 6 bases at V and 4 bases at J; junction bases unmatched: 5. Germline V gene lookup returns CDR1 SNHLY and CDR2 FYNNEI. The CDR3 region is CASRDRGQGYGYTF. The CDR3 bases are TGTGCCAGCAGAGACAGGGGGCAGGGCTATGGCTACACCTTC.